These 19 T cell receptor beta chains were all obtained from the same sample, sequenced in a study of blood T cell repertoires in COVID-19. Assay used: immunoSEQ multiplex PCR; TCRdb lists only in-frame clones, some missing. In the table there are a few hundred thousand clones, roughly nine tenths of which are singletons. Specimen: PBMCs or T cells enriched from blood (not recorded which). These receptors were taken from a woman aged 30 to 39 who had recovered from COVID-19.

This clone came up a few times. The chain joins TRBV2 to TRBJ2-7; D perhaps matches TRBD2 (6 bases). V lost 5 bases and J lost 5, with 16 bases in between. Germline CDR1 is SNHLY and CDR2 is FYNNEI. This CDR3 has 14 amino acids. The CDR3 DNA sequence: TGTGCCAGCAGTACCGGGACTGCCAGGAACGAGCAGTACTTC. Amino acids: CASSTGTARNEQYF.

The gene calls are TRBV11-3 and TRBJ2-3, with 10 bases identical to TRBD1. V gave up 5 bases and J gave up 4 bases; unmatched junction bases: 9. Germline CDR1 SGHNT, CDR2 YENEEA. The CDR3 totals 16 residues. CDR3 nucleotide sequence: TGTGCCAGCAGCCCGAGACAGGGGGCGCTTGCAGATACGCAGTATTTT. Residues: CASSPRQGALADTQYF.

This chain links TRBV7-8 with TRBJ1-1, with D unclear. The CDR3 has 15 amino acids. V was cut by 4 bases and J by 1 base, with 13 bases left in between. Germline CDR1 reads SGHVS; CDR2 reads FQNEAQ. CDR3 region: CASSSPITENTEAFF. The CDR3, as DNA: TGTGCCAGCAGCTCCCCCATTACAGAGAACACTGAAGCTTTCTTT.

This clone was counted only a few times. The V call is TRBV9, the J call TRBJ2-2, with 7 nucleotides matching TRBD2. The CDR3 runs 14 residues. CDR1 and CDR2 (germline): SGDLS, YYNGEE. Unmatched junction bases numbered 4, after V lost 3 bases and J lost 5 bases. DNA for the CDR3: TGTGCCAGCAGCGCGCAACTAGCGACCGGGGAGCTGTTTTTT. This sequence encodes CASSAQLATGELFF.

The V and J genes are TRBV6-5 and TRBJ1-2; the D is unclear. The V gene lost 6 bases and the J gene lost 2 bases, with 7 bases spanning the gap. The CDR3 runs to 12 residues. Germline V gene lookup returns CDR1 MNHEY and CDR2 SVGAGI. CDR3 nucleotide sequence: TGTGCCAGCAGGCGACACAACTATGGCTACACCTTC. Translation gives CASRRHNYGYTF.

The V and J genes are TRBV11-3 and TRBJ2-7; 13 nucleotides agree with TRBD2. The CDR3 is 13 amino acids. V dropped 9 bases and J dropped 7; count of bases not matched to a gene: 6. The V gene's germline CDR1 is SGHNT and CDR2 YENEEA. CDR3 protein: CASGLAGAREQYF. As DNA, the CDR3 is TGTGCCAGTGGACTAGCGGGAGCTAGGGAGCAGTACTTC.

As DNA, the CDR3 is TGTGCCAGCAGTTTCGACTCCCCCCAGCAGGGCACCGGAAAACTGTTTTTT. Its protein is CASSFDSPQQGTGKLFF. This rearrangement joins TRBV27 to TRBJ1-4; perhaps TRBD1 as D (5 bases). Germline CDR1 and CDR2: MNHEY and SMNVEV (reference sequence). V gave up 3 bases and J gave up 10 bases, with 24 bases separating them. The CDR3 sequence is 17 residues long.

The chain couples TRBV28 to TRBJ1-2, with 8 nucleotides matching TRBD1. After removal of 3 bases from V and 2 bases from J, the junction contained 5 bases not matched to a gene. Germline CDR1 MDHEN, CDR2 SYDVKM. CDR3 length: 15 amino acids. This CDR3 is CASSLEGQGNYGYTF. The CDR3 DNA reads TGTGCCAGCAGTTTGGAAGGACAGGGCAACTATGGCTACACCTTC.

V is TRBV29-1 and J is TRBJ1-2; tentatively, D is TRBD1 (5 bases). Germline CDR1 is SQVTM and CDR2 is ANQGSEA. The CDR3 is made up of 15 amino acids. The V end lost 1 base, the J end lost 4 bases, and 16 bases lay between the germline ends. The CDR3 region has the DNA TGCAGCGTTGAAGGACACAGGACCCATGGCTATGGCTACACCTTC. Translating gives CSVEGHRTHGYGYTF.

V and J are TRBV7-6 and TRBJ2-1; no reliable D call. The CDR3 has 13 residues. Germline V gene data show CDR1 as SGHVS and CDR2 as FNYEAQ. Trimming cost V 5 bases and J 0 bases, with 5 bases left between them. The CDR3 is CASSPGSYNEQFF. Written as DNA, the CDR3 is TGTGCCAGCAGCCCGGGCTCCTACAATGAGCAGTTCTTC. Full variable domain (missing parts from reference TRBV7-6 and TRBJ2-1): GAGVSQSPRYKVTKRGQDVALRCDPISGHVSLYWYRQALGQGPEFLTYFNYEAQQDKSGLPNDRFSAERPEGSISTLTIQRTEQRDSAMYRCASSPGSYNEQFFGPGTRLTVL.

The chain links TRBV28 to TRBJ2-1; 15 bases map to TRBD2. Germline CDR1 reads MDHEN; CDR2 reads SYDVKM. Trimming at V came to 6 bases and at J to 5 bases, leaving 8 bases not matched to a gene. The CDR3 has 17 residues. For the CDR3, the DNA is TGTGCCAGCAGAGGACTAGCGGGAGGGCCGGCCCACAATGAGCAGTTCTTC. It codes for CASRGLAGGPAHNEQFF.

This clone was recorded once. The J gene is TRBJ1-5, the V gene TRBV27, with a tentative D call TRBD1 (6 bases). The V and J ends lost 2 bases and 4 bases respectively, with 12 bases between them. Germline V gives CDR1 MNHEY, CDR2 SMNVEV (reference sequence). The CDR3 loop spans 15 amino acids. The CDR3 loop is CASSLGTRQNQPQHF. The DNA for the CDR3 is TGTGCCAGCAGTTTAGGGACAAGACAAAATCAGCCCCAGCATTTT.

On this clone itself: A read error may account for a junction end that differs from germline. CDR3: CSASRLAGGTFQDTQYF. The CDR3 DNA reads as TGCAGTGCTAGTCGACTAGCGGGGGGCACCTTCCAAGATACCCAGTACTTC. The chain employs TRBV20-1 and TRBJ2-5, with 13 bases matching TRBD2. Germline V gene sequence: CDR1 DFQATT, CDR2 SNEGSKA (reference sequence). The CDR3 is 17 residues long.

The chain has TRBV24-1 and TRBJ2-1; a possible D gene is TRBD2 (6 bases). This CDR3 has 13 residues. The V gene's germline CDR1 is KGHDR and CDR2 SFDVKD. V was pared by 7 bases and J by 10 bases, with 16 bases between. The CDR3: CATRAGTALEQFF. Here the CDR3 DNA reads TGTGCCACCAGAGCCGGGACTGCTCTGGAGCAGTTCTTC.

This CDR3 reads CASSEGGTGIMFYGYTF. DNA for the CDR3: TGTGCCAGCAGTGAGGGCGGGACAGGGATCATGTTCTATGGCTACACCTTC. The V and J genes are TRBV2 and TRBJ1-2, with 9 bases matching TRBD1. With 3 bases clipped from V and 4 bases from J, the junction kept 12 bases outside the gene matches. In germline, CDR1 is SNHLY, CDR2 FYNNEI. This CDR3 is 17 amino acids long.

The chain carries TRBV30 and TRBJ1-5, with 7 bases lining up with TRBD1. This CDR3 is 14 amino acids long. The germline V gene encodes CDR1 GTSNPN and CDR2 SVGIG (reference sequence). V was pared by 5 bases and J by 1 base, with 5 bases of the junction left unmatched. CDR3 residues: CAWQTGVSNQPQHF. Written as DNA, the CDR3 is TGTGCCTGGCAAACAGGGGTAAGCAATCAGCCCCAGCATTTT.

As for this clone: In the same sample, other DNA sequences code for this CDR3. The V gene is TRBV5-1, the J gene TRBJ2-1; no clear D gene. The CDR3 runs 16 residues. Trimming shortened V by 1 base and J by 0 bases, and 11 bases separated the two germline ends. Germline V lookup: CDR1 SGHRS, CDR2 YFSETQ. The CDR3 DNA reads TGCGCCAGCAGCTTGTTAGGCGGCCGCTCCTACAATGAGCAGTTCTTC. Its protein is CASSLLGGRSYNEQFF. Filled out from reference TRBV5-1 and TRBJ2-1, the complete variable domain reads KAGVTQTPRYLIKTRGQQVTLSCSPISGHRSVSWYQQTPGQGLQFLFEYFSETQRNKGNFPGRFSGRQFSNSRSEMNVSTLELGDSALYLCASSLLGGRSYNEQFFGPGTRLTVL.

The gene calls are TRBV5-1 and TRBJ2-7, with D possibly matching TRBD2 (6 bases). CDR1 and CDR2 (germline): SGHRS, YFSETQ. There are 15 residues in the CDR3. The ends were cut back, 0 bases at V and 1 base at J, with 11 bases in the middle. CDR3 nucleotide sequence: TGCGCCAGCAGCTTGGGAGCGGGTGGATCCTACGAGCAGTACTTC. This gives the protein CASSLGAGGSYEQYF.

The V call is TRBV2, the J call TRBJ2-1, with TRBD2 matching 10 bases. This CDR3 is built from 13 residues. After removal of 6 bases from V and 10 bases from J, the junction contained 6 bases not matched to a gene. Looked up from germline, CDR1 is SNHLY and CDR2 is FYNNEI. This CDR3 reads CASRAGGLWEQFF. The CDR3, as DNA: TGTGCCAGCAGAGCGGGGGGGCTTTGGGAGCAGTTCTTC.